The rows below give T cell receptor beta chains drawn from one sample of a study of cytomegalovirus exposure and HLA in healthy donors. The assay was immunoSEQ multiplex PCR, and TCRdb's table has in-frame clones only and misses some. The sample consists of around 120,000 clones, about two thirds of them appearing once. The sample was PBMCs. The source is a human donor in good health. The conserved cysteine and the conserved F or W are not part of the CDR3 here. The D gene is left open where the match is weak.

j_call v_call d_call cdr3_aa
TRBJ2-5 TRBV4-1 . ASSQGQAPQETQY
TRBJ1-2 TRBV5-6 TRBD1 ASSPGTVANYGYT
TRBJ1-2 TRBV27 TRBD1 ASTRTGTGGGYT
TRBJ2-7 TRBV4-2 TRBD2 ASSPTMTSGPYEQY
TRBJ1-3 TRBV10-3 . AIAGGVGNTIY
TRBJ1-1 TRBV19 . ASSIRGNTEAF
TRBJ2-7 TRBV18 . ASSPRESSYEQY
TRBJ2-3 TRBV19 TRBD1 ASSIDRGWTDTQY
TRBJ1-3 TRBV5-1 TRBD1 ASSPNTGAGNTIY
TRBJ1-1 TRBV7-9 TRBD1 ASTLQGLNTEAF
TRBJ1-2 TRBV7-2 TRBD1 ASSLAPGPQGGANYGYT
TRBJ1-5 TRBV6-5 . ASSSGTYSNQPQH
TRBJ2-2 TRBV2 TRBD1 ASSRQGNTGELF
TRBJ2-1 TRBV15 TRBD2 ATRLAGEIWTYNEQF
TRBJ1-1 TRBV5-4 TRBD1 ASSLMGQGIRDTEAF
TRBJ2-7 TRBV19 TRBD1 ASTQGTAHEQY
TRBJ2-7 TRBV19 TRBD2 ASSIAGGSKIAEQY
TRBJ2-1 TRBV5-1 TRBD1 ASRAQGARDNEQF
TRBJ2-2 TRBV9 TRBD2 ASSVVPAGGHAGELF
TRBJ1-5 TRBV4-1 TRBD1 ASSHGTDQPQH
TRBJ1-6 TRBV7-2 TRBD1 ASSLSPTGVGSPLH
TRBJ1-2 TRBV6-5 . ASSPGVYGYT
TRBJ2-7 TRBV21-1 . ASSKGPGQGYEQY
TRBJ1-2 TRBV19 . ASSISGYYGYT
TRBJ1-4 TRBV4-3 . ASSQGTVRGDEKLF
TRBJ1-2 TRBV21-1 . ASSKGTPGYT
TRBJ1-6 TRBV19 . ASSITATGSNSPLH
TRBJ2-1 TRBV9 TRBD2 ASSVGLAGGANEQF
TRBJ2-5 TRBV9 . ASSVGAGKYQETQY
TRBJ2-7 TRBV6-5 TRBD2 ASSYGRGVGKQY
TRBJ2-3 TRBV7-9 TRBD1 ASSGTGGKGDTQY
TRBJ2-5 TRBV10-3 . ASRAVGETQY
TRBJ2-7 TRBV5-1 TRBD1 ASSGGTGPAYEQY
TRBJ1-1 TRBV29-1 TRBD1 SVAVTSRGDTEAF
TRBJ2-5 TRBV4-2 . ASSQGPQGSGETQY
TRBJ1-1 TRBV6-6 . ASSRSEAF
TRBJ2-7 TRBV4-3 TRBD2 ASSQGSGAYEQY
TRBJ2-1 TRBV6-5 . ASSYEGNEQF
TRBJ2-3 TRBV11-3 . ASSLGGHTQY
TRBJ2-1 TRBV6-4 . ASSPTFGTPNEQF
TRBJ1-5 TRBV7-2 TRBD1 ASSRQGAHNQPQH
TRBJ2-7 TRBV6-5 . ASSWERGGEQY
TRBJ2-7 TRBV5-1 . ASSLEQGPSYEQY
TRBJ1-2 TRBV28 . ASSLGGGSSPYGYT
. TRBV5-1 . ASSPDPTSIYEQY
TRBJ2-1 TRBV7-2 . ASSHVHEQF